Presented here are 20 T cell receptor beta chains from one specimen sequenced in a study of preoperative IRX-2 immunotherapy in early breast cancer. TCRdb keeps only in-frame clones here, not all; method: immunoSEQ multiplex PCR. The sample yields 40,000 to 45,000 clones, roughly 80% seen once. Treatment here: preoperative locoregional IRX-2 cytokine immunotherapy. Specimen: tumor tissue, collected after IRX-2 immunotherapy. These receptors were obtained from a human donor with breast cancer.

The rearrangement links TRBV19 to TRBJ2-5; no firm D call. The germline gives CDR1 LNHDA, CDR2 SQIVND (reference sequence). The CDR3 runs to 12 residues. V was pared by 3 bases and J by 4 bases, with 6 bases between. CDR3 DNA sequence: TGTGCCAGTAGTATGTTTGGAGAGACCCAGTACTTC. The encoded protein is CASSMFGETQYF.

The chain is built from TRBV28 and TRBJ2-7, with D perhaps matching TRBD2 (6 bases). V lost 6 bases and J 7 bases, leaving 13 bases between the germline ends. The germline V gene has CDR1 MDHEN and CDR2 SYDVKM. This CDR3 is 12 amino acids long. CDR3: CASRTPAGEQYF. CDR3 coding DNA: TGTGCCAGCAGGACGCCCGCGGGGGAGCAGTACTTC.

In DNA form, the CDR3 reads TGTGCCAGCAGTTTCCGGGGAGGGAACGAGCAGTACTTC. Amino acid sequence: CASSFRGGNEQYF. The chain links TRBV28 to TRBJ2-7; 7 bases fit TRBD2. This CDR3 region has 13 residues. Trimming removed 3 bases from V and 5 bases from J; junction bases left unmatched: 4. Germline CDR1 and CDR2: MDHEN and SYDVKM.

The chain combines TRBV11-3 with TRBJ2-1, with no clear D. This CDR3 has 14 amino acids. Per the germline V gene, CDR1 is SGHNT and CDR2 is YENEEA. The V and J ends lost 6 bases and 3 bases respectively, with 12 bases between them. As DNA, the CDR3 is TGTGCCAGCAGTGATAGTGGCTACTACAATGAGCAGTTCTTC. As protein: CASSDSGYYNEQFF.

This clone appeared once. This chain uses TRBV19 with TRBJ2-3, with 12 bases aligning to TRBD2. From germline, CDR1 is LNHDA and CDR2 SQIVND (reference sequence). This CDR3 comprises 16 residues. J was trimmed by 2 bases and V by 3 bases; bases with no gene match: 3. CDR3 DNA sequence: TGTGCCAGTAGTATTCTAGCGGGGGGGATCACAGATACGCAGTATTTT. This translates into CASSILAGGITDTQYF.

This clone was recorded a few times. The V and J genes are TRBV7-6 and TRBJ1-1, with D hard to call. Germline V gives CDR1 SGHVS, CDR2 FNYEAQ. The CDR3 has 14 amino acids. The V and J ends lost 6 bases and 1 base respectively, with 12 bases between them. The CDR3 nucleotides read TGTGCCAGCAGTTTACCAGTACGGAACACTGAAGCTTTCTTT. Translation: CASSLPVRNTEAFF.

In its sample, this clone was seen a few times. V usage is TRBV11-3 and J usage is TRBJ1-1; possible D gene TRBD1, 6 bases. V lost 7 bases, J lost 1 base, and 25 bases lay in between. The CDR3 is 18 amino acids. CDR1 is SGHNT, CDR2 YENEEA, per germline. This CDR3 reads CASTQLWRGASGNTEAFF. CDR3 nucleotides: TGTGCCAGCACCCAATTGTGGCGGGGGGCGTCGGGGAACACTGAAGCTTTCTTT.

The CDR3 reads CASSPSPIGRNTEAFF. The CDR3 bases are TGCGCCAGCAGCCCTAGTCCCATCGGGAGAAACACTGAAGCTTTCTTT. J is TRBJ1-1 and V is TRBV5-1; no definite D call. Germline V gives CDR1 SGHRS, CDR2 YFSETQ. V was clipped by 4 bases and J by 2 bases, with 18 bases between them. The CDR3 extends over 16 amino acids.

The chain employs TRBV6-4 and TRBJ2-3; perhaps D is TRBD1 or TRBD2 (5 bases each). Germline CDR1 is MRHNA and CDR2 is SNTAGT. V lost 5 bases, J lost 7 bases, and 16 bases lay in between. This CDR3 contains 14 residues. CDR3: CASSRSRVGNTQYF. As DNA, the CDR3 is TGTGCCAGCAGTCGGAGCAGGGTCGGGAATACGCAGTATTTT.

The CDR3 here is CASSHPATGGYTF. The CDR3 DNA is TGTGCCAGCAGCCACCCGGCCACGGGGGGCTACACCTTC. This sequence joins TRBV14 and TRBJ1-2; D not resolved. Germline assignment: CDR1 SGHDN and CDR2 FVKESK. Trimming took off 3 bases at V and 8 bases at J, with 13 bases between the two ends. The CDR3 sequence is 13 residues long.

The chain carries TRBV6-8 and TRBJ1-5; D is undetermined. The V gene lost 6 bases and the J gene lost 2 bases, with 5 bases spanning the gap. The CDR3 is made up of 12 amino acids. The germline CDR1 and CDR2 sequences are MNHGY and SAAAGT. The chain's CDR3 is CASRVGNQPQHF. For the CDR3, the DNA is TGTGCCAGCAGGGTAGGCAATCAGCCCCAGCATTTT.

This clone was seen a few times. A junction end diverges from the germline sequence, so it may reflect a read error. The V gene is TRBV15, the J gene TRBJ2-7; 9 nucleotides agree with TRBD2. CDR3 length: 15 residues. Germline V CDR1 and CDR2: LNHNV, YYDKDF (reference sequence). For the CDR3, the DNA is TGTGCCAGCAGCTTGCGTAGCGGGAGAATCGACGAGCAGTACTTC. Protein product: CASSLRSGRIDEQYF.

The V gene is TRBV7-4, the J gene TRBJ2-5; the D is unclear. CDR3 length: 14 residues. Germline CDR1 reads SGHVT; CDR2 reads SQSDAQ. With 2 bases removed from V and 5 bases from J, the gap between germline ends came to 12 bases. The DNA for the CDR3 is TGTGCCAGCAGCTTAATTGGAGACTGGGAGACCCAGTACTTC. Its protein is CASSLIGDWETQYF.

This chain joins TRBV1 and TRBJ2-1; no DNA check was done on the table's D call, TRBD1. TRBV1 is a known pseudogene. The CDR3 contains 15 residues. CDR3 protein: CASSQEAGGINEQFF. Here the CDR3 DNA reads TGCGCCAGCAGCCAGGAGGCAGGGGGCATCAATGAGCAGTTCTTC.

This rearrangement joins TRBV29-1 to TRBJ2-1; D is perhaps TRBD1 (6 bases). Germline CDR1 SQVTM, CDR2 ANQGSEA. V was shortened by 0 bases and J by 5 bases, with 14 bases between the two germline ends. There are 15 residues in the CDR3. CDR3 amino acids: CSVEDFRQANNEQFF. In nucleotides, the CDR3 is TGCAGCGTTGAAGACTTCCGACAGGCCAACAATGAGCAGTTCTTC.

The rearrangement joins TRBV11-3 to TRBJ2-2; D not certain. This CDR3 has 14 amino acids. Germline CDR1 reads SGHNT; CDR2 reads YENEEA. The V and J ends lost 3 bases and 1 base respectively, with 6 bases between them. For the CDR3, the DNA is TGTGCCAGCAGCTTGATACAGAACACCGGGGAGCTGTTTTTT. Translating gives CASSLIQNTGELFF.

A word on this clone: The limits of the CDR3 on the DNA are not certain, so only TCRdb's listed CDR3 is given. The chain carries TRBV22-1 and TRBJ2-7; the DNA was not compared with TRBD1, the D call given in the table. TRBV22-1 is a known pseudogene. A total of 15 residues make up the CDR3, ends included. CDR3 sequence: CASSWGQGAGYEQYF.

The chain recombines TRBV6-8 with TRBJ1-4; 7 bases line up with TRBD1. The germline V gene encodes CDR1 MNHGY and CDR2 SAAAGT. Trimming cost V 6 bases and J 2 bases; bases outside gene matches: 6. The CDR3 length is 15 residues. The CDR3 spells CASRTQGNTNEKLFF. CDR3 DNA sequence: TGTGCCAGCAGAACACAGGGGAATACTAATGAAAAACTGTTTTTT.

This clone was recorded a few times. The chain is built from TRBV19 and TRBJ2-1, with 7 nucleotides matching TRBD2. Germline CDR1 reads LNHDA; CDR2 reads SQIVND (reference sequence). V lost 3 bases and J lost 8; bases outside the gene matches: 10. This CDR3 is 15 amino acids long. The CDR3 coding sequence is TGTGCCAGTAGTATTTCTCATGGCGGGGGTTATGAGCAGTTCTTC. This translates into CASSISHGGGYEQFF.

Here the CDR3 DNA reads TGCAGCGTCCGACAGGGGTTTGGAAACACCATATATTTT. Translated: CSVRQGFGNTIYF. The chain combines TRBV29-1 with TRBJ1-3; 8 bases are a match to TRBD1. V lost 6 bases and J lost 3; bases outside the gene matches: 4. CDR1 is SQVTM, CDR2 ANQGSEA, per germline. CDR3 length: 13 residues.